Below are 20 T cell receptor beta chains sequenced from a single sample in a study of cytomegalovirus exposure and HLA in healthy donors. PCR primers comprised 60 Vbeta and 13 Jbeta primers. Some clones are missing from TCRdb's copy, which holds only in-frame ones; the method was immunoSEQ multiplex PCR. The table lists about 130,000 clones, 10% to 13% of them singletons. Sequencing was done on a sample of PBMCs. The receptor set was obtained from a young woman in good health and CMV-seropositive.

This clone was seen a few times. The V call is TRBV5-1, the J call TRBJ2-7; a weak D match, TRBD2 (6 bases). The germline gives CDR1 SGHRS, CDR2 YFSETQ. This CDR3 comprises 15 residues. V was trimmed by 6 bases and J by 4 bases, leaving 20 bases between them. The CDR3 DNA sequence: TGCGCCAGCAAACCCGGGACTGGGAGTATGTACGAGCAGTACTTC. It encodes CASKPGTGSMYEQYF.

This clone appeared a few times. The chain carries TRBV30 and TRBJ1-5; D is possibly TRBD1 (5 bases). CDR1 and CDR2 (germline): GTSNPN, SVGIG (reference sequence). V lost 3 bases, J lost 3 bases, and 18 bases lay in between. This CDR3 contains 16 residues. The CDR3 here is CAWSKGLFSNNQPQHF. The CDR3 DNA reads as TGTGCCTGGAGCAAGGGACTTTTTTCGAACAATCAGCCCCAGCATTTT.

This rearrangement joins TRBV5-6 to TRBJ1-2, with TRBD1 identical over 7 bases. With 4 bases clipped from V and 4 bases from J, the junction kept 10 bases outside the gene matches. The CDR3 is 15 residues long. The germline CDR1 and CDR2 sequences are SGHDT and YYEEEE. The CDR3 sequence: CASSPQGKEGYGYTF. CDR3 in DNA: TGTGCCAGCAGCCCACAGGGGAAGGAAGGCTATGGCTACACCTTC.

As regards this clone: Different DNA sequences within this sample yield the same CDR3. This chain connects TRBV6-4 to TRBJ2-2, with TRBD1 identical over 9 bases. V shed 0 bases, J shed 11 bases, and the junction held 1 base outside the gene matches. The CDR3 has 13 residues. Germline loops: CDR1 MRHNA, CDR2 SNTAGT. CDR3 nucleotide sequence: TGTGCCAGCAGTGACTCGGGACAGGGAGAGCTGTTTTTT. This translates into CASSDSGQGELFF.

This clone was detected only a few times. The chain links TRBV7-6 to TRBJ1-1; D is unclear. CDR1 and CDR2 (germline): SGHVS, FNYEAQ. This CDR3 has 13 residues. V was trimmed by 2 bases and J by 5 bases, leaving 9 bases between them. The DNA of the CDR3 is TGTGCCAGCAGCTTACAGTCCCAGACTGAAGCTTTCTTT. It translates to CASSLQSQTEAFF.

The chain is built from TRBV5-5 and TRBJ1-1, with TRBD1 matching over 8 bases. Germline-derived CDR1 and CDR2 are SGHKS and YYEKEE (reference sequence). V gave up 0 bases and J gave up 4 bases; unmatched junction bases: 11. The length of the CDR3 is 17 residues. CDR3: CASSLVPEGQVSTEAFF. The CDR3 DNA is TGTGCCAGCAGCTTGGTACCGGAGGGACAGGTGAGCACTGAAGCTTTCTTT. The full variable domain, in which reference TRBV5-5 and TRBJ1-1 provide the parts outside the CDR3, is DAGVTQSPTHLIKTRGQQVTLRCSPISGHKSVSWYQQVLGQGPQFIFQYYEKEERGRGNFPDRFSARQFPNYSSELNVNALLLGDSALYLCASSLVPEGQVSTEAFFGQGTRLTVV.

The chain combines TRBV5-1 with TRBJ2-5; D unclear. The CDR3 is made up of 12 amino acids. V dropped 4 bases and J dropped 5 bases, with 9 bases sitting between them. The germline CDR1 and CDR2 sequences are SGHRS and YFSETQ. CDR3 nucleotide sequence: TGCGCCAGCAGCCGGTCGGTGGAGACCCAGTACTTC. It specifies CASSRSVETQYF.

The V gene is TRBV7-9, the J gene TRBJ2-1; 10 nucleotides match TRBD1. The CDR3 is 15 amino acids. V trimming: 4 bases; J trimming: 7 bases; junction bases outside the gene matches: 7. Germline assignment: CDR1 SEHNR and CDR2 FQNEAQ (reference sequence). The CDR3 DNA is TGTGCCAGCAGCTATCTCGGACAGGGGGTTAATGAGCAGTTCTTC. Translated: CASSYLGQGVNEQFF.

This clone was seen only a few times. The rearrangement uses TRBV5-4 and TRBJ2-2; 8 positions agree with TRBD1. V shed 4 bases and J 3 bases; nucleotides not matched to a gene: 8. Germline-derived CDR1 and CDR2 are SGHNT and YYREEE (reference sequence). CDR3 length: 16 residues. CDR3 sequence: CASSLGQEEYTGELFF. The CDR3 coding sequence is TGTGCCAGCAGCCTGGGACAGGAAGAATACACCGGGGAGCTGTTTTTT.

The chain is built from TRBV28 and TRBJ2-5, with a weak D call TRBD2 (5 bases). Germline V gives CDR1 MDHEN, CDR2 SYDVKM. V shed 3 bases and J shed 5 bases, with 19 bases lying between them. The CDR3 is 16 amino acids. The chain's CDR3 is CASSFRSGPGDETQYF. The CDR3 DNA reads TGTGCCAGCAGTTTTCGGAGCGGCCCCGGGGATGAGACCCAGTACTTC.

The chain links TRBV7-8 to TRBJ2-4; TRBD1 might be the D (5 bases). V lost 3 bases and J lost 7, with 13 bases in between. This CDR3 is built from 14 residues. CDR1 is SGHVS, CDR2 FQNEAQ, per germline. CDR3 in amino acids: CASSLGLVLNIQYF. In DNA, the CDR3 is TGTGCCAGCAGCTTGGGGCTGGTCCTTAACATTCAGTACTTC.

Note on this clone: The junction and the germline gene differ at one end; a read error may be behind it. The chain has TRBV7-7 and TRBJ2-2, with D possibly TRBD2 on 6 matching bases. The CDR3 covers 15 residues. The germline V gene has CDR1 SSHAT and CDR2 FNYEAQ (reference sequence). The CDR3 region has the DNA TGTGCTAGCAGTGTACTTCCGGGGGACACCGGGGAGCTGTTTTTT. This encodes CASSVLPGDTGELFF.

This rearrangement joins TRBV6-5 to TRBJ1-2; 8 nucleotides align to TRBD1. V lost 0 bases, J lost 13 bases, and 7 bases stayed unmatched. This CDR3 has 13 residues. Germline lookup yields CDR1 MNHEY and CDR2 SVGAGI. CDR3 DNA: TGTGCCAGCAGTTACTCGAGACAGGGGAGTAGCACCTTC. It encodes CASSYSRQGSSTF.

This rearrangement joins TRBV5-1 to TRBJ1-1; D is possibly TRBD1 (5 bases). This CDR3 region has 13 residues. V was clipped by 4 bases and J by 4 bases, with 11 bases between them. Germline-derived CDR1 and CDR2 are SGHRS and YFSETQ. CDR3 nucleotides: TGCGCCAGCAGCCCCCGACAGACCACTGAAGCTTTCTTT. Residues: CASSPRQTTEAFF. The whole variable domain, filled in from reference TRBV5-1 and TRBJ1-1, reads KAGVTQTPRYLIKTRGQQVTLSCSPISGHRSVSWYQQTPGQGLQFLFEYFSETQRNKGNFPGRFSGRQFSNSRSEMNVSTLELGDSALYLCASSPRQTTEAFFGQGTRLTVV.

There are a few counts of this clone. This chain links TRBV5-1 with TRBJ1-1, with D tentatively TRBD1 (6 bases). CDR3 size: 16 residues. Germline V gene sequence: CDR1 SGHRS, CDR2 YFSETQ. Trimming took off 4 bases at V and 0 bases at J, with 16 bases between the two ends. CDR3 DNA: TGCGCCAGCAGCCTAACTCCGACAGGATTGAACACTGAAGCTTTCTTT. It specifies CASSLTPTGLNTEAFF.

This clone was found a few times. The CDR3 spells CASAPGLAPSGETQYF. CDR3 nucleotides: TGTGCTAGTGCCCCCGGACTAGCGCCATCAGGGGAGACCCAGTACTTC. The rearrangement joins TRBV12-5 to TRBJ2-5, with 9 positions matching TRBD2. CDR3 length equals 16 residues. V was pared by 7 bases and J by 5 bases, with 14 bases of the junction left unmatched. Germline CDR1 reads LGHNT; CDR2 reads FRNRAP. Full variable domain (missing parts from reference TRBV12-5 and TRBJ2-5): DARVTQTPRHKVTEMGQEVTMRCQPILGHNTVFWYRQTMMQGLELLAYFRNRAPLDDSGMPKDRFSAEMPDATLATLKIQPSEPRDSAVYFCASAPGLAPSGETQYFGPGTRLLVL.

The chain joins TRBV9 to TRBJ2-1; D ambiguous. CDR3 length equals 14 residues. In germline, CDR1 is SGDLS, CDR2 YYNGEE. Trimming stripped 0 bases from V and 4 bases from J, with 8 bases between. CDR3 sequence: CASSVAGPYNEQFF. CDR3 in DNA: TGTGCCAGCAGCGTAGCTGGGCCGTACAATGAGCAGTTCTTC.

The CDR3 spells CASSRDDGLASREQYF. DNA of the CDR3: TGTGCCAGCAGCCGAGATGACGGACTAGCTTCTCGCGAGCAGTACTTC. This rearrangement joins TRBV14 to TRBJ2-7; 8 bases map to TRBD2. Germline lookup yields CDR1 SGHDN and CDR2 FVKESK. The CDR3 has 16 residues. The V segment lost 4 bases and the J segment 6 bases; nucleotides outside the gene matches: 14.

This clone has a handful of counts. The chain uses TRBV28 and TRBJ2-7, with 11 positions matching TRBD2. The CDR3 has 15 amino acids. Germline V gives CDR1 MDHEN, CDR2 SYDVKM. With 6 bases clipped from V and 7 bases from J, the junction kept 11 bases outside the gene matches. The DNA for the CDR3 is TGTGCCAGCAGCCCCGGGACTAGCGGCGCTAGGGAGCAGTACTTC. Translating it yields CASSPGTSGAREQYF.

This chain connects TRBV6-1 to TRBJ1-3, with D tentatively TRBD1 (6 bases). The CDR3 has 14 amino acids. V dropped 5 bases and J dropped 5 bases, with 13 bases sitting between them. From germline, CDR1 is MNHNS and CDR2 SASEGT. This chain's CDR3 is CASSNGQRRNTIYF. The CDR3 DNA is TGTGCCAGCAGTAACGGACAGAGGAGAAACACCATATATTTT.